Listed here are 19 T cell receptor beta chains from one sample, sequenced in a study of OX40 agonist ivuxolimab in advanced cancers. Produced via immunoSEQ multiplex PCR; TCRdb's table is partial and in-frame only. The sample carries 60,000 to 90,000 clones, 80% to 85% recorded once. Sequenced material: CD4+ or CD8+ T cells sorted from blood, taken in a trial of the OX40 agonist ivuxolimab. These receptors were taken from an adult with an advanced solid tumor such as melanoma, head and neck, liver or kidney cancer.

The chain links TRBV5-1 to TRBJ1-1, with TRBD1 matching over 8 bases. The CDR3 consists of 18 residues. Per the germline V gene, CDR1 is SGHRS and CDR2 is YFSETQ. With 0 bases clipped from V and 1 base from J, the junction kept 11 bases outside the gene matches. CDR3 region: CASSLAGRGQGWNTEAFF. CDR3 nucleotides: TGCGCCAGCAGCTTGGCCGGCAGGGGGCAAGGGTGGAACACTGAAGCTTTCTTT.

This chain joins TRBV19 and TRBJ1-1; possible D gene TRBD1, 5 bases. Trimming removed 5 bases at V and 6 bases at J, with 19 bases between. From germline, CDR1 is LNHDA and CDR2 SQIVND (reference sequence). CDR3 length equals 15 residues. The chain's CDR3 is CASSAKGLYDAEAFF. The CDR3 bases are TGTGCCAGTAGTGCTAAGGGGCTTTACGACGCTGAAGCTTTCTTT.

The CDR3 protein is CASSIDSPAGSNEKLFF. The CDR3, as DNA: TGTGCCAGTAGTATAGATTCCCCAGCAGGGTCGAATGAAAAACTGTTTTTT. V is TRBV19 and J is TRBJ1-4; D is possibly TRBD1 (5 bases). This CDR3 has 17 residues. Deletions cut 0 bases from V and 5 bases from J, with 16 bases between. Germline lookup yields CDR1 LNHDA and CDR2 SQIVND (reference sequence).

In this sample, this clone turned up once. The J gene is TRBJ2-1, the V gene TRBV2; 11 nucleotides align to TRBD2. V lost 5 bases to trimming and J lost 0 bases; unmatched junction nucleotides: 15. CDR1 is SNHLY, CDR2 FYNNEI, per germline. CDR3 length: 20 residues. This CDR3 is CASSSLGGTSGLSSYNEQFF. In nucleotides, the CDR3 is TGTGCCAGCAGTAGCCTCGGAGGGACTAGCGGATTAAGCTCCTACAATGAGCAGTTCTTC.

This chain joins TRBV6-6 and TRBJ1-5; TRBD1 matches 9 bases. The germline gives CDR1 MNHNY, CDR2 SVGAGI (reference sequence). With 7 bases clipped from V and 4 bases from J, the junction kept 8 bases outside the gene matches. The CDR3 has 15 residues. As DNA, the CDR3 is TGTGCCAGCACCTCGGGACAGGGTAAAAATCAGCCCCAGCATTTT. It is translated as CASTSGQGKNQPQHF.

This chain links TRBV15 with TRBJ1-1, with D unresolved. V shed 1 base and J shed 6 bases, with 9 bases lying between them. The germline V gene has CDR1 LNHNV and CDR2 YYDKDF (reference sequence). This CDR3 has 13 residues. As DNA, the CDR3 is TGTGCCACCAGCAGAGTCCTGGTCGCTGAAGCTTTCTTT. This gives the protein CATSRVLVAEAFF.

This clone came up a few times. The germline gene is not matched at one end of the junction; a read error may be the cause. The chain recombines TRBV7-7 with TRBJ2-7, with 7 bases lining up with TRBD1. The CDR3 sequence is 15 residues long. Per the germline V gene, CDR1 is SSHAT and CDR2 is FNYEAQ (reference sequence). The CDR3 loop reads CASSPGVQGTYEQYF. The CDR3 nucleotides read TGTGCTAGCAGCCCCGGGGTACAGGGGACCTACGAGCAGTACTTC.

This chain links TRBV9 with TRBJ2-2; possibly TRBD1 or TRBD2 for D (5 bases each). Germline lookup yields CDR1 SGDLS and CDR2 YYNGEE. The CDR3 runs 16 residues. Between the trimmed V and J ends, which lost 4 bases and 6 bases, there was a span of 19 bases. CDR3 coding DNA: TGTGCCAGCAGCACCCAGATCTCAGGGCGGGCCGGGGAGCTGTTTTTT. It yields the protein CASSTQISGRAGELFF.

This clone showed up just a few times. This chain joins TRBV2 and TRBJ1-5; TRBD1 agrees at 7 bases. V was pared by 8 bases and J by 2 bases, with 3 bases of the junction left unmatched. Germline V gene data show CDR1 as SNHLY and CDR2 as FYNNEI. The CDR3 has 13 residues. CDR3 sequence (DNA): TGTGCCAGCCGGGACAGACGCAATCAGCCCCAGCATTTT. Translated: CASRDRRNQPQHF.

The CDR3 sequence is CASSSLRPGQAKGNEQFF. The CDR3 bases are TGTGCCAGCAGTTCCCTTAGACCAGGACAGGCTAAAGGGAATGAGCAGTTCTTC. The chain combines TRBV27 with TRBJ2-1; 7 bases line up with TRBD1. The germline V gene has CDR1 MNHEY and CDR2 SMNVEV (reference sequence). CDR3 length equals 18 residues. With V trimmed by 4 bases and J by 7 bases, 19 bases remained unmatched.

The chain is built from TRBV14 and TRBJ2-5, with 8 bases aligning to TRBD1. Looked up from germline, CDR1 is SGHDN and CDR2 is FVKESK. The trim removed 2 bases at V and 5 bases at J, leaving 4 bases unmatched. This CDR3 is 14 amino acids long. The CDR3 DNA is TGTGCCAGCAGCCAAAGACAGGGGAGGGAGACCCAGTACTTC. This gives the protein CASSQRQGRETQYF.

The gene calls are TRBV7-9 and TRBJ1-3, with TRBD1 matching 10 bases. This CDR3 contains 14 residues. Germline loops: CDR1 SEHNR, CDR2 FQNEAQ (reference sequence). The trim removed 11 bases at V and 0 bases at J, leaving 4 bases unmatched. The DNA for the CDR3 is TGTGCCTTTAGGACAGGGGGCTCTGGAAACACCATATATTTT. Translating it yields CAFRTGGSGNTIYF.

The rearrangement uses TRBV19 and TRBJ1-2; D gene uncertain. The germline CDR1 and CDR2 sequences are LNHDA and SQIVND (reference sequence). V was cut by 5 bases and J by 4 bases, with 11 bases left in between. This CDR3 has 13 amino acids. The CDR3 DNA sequence: TGTGCCAGTAGTTCGGAGGGTTTCTATGGCTACACCTTC. Amino acid sequence: CASSSEGFYGYTF.

The chain employs TRBV2 and TRBJ1-2, with TRBD1 identical over 9 bases. The CDR3 has 13 residues. V trimming: 6 bases; J trimming: 6 bases; junction bases outside the gene matches: 5. CDR1 is SNHLY and CDR2 is FYNNEI in the germline V gene. The CDR3 region has the DNA TGTGCCAGCAGGCCCGGGACAGGGAATGGCTACACCTTC. This sequence encodes CASRPGTGNGYTF.

In regard to this clone: This probably arose from a read error, given a far larger clone one base away. Additional DNA sequences in this sample encode the identical CDR3. The chain couples TRBV5-2 to TRBJ1-5. TRBV5-2 counts as a pseudogene. The CDR3 totals 15 residues. The chain's CDR3 is CASSQDWDSNQPQHF. The CDR3 DNA reads as TGTGCCAGCAGCCAAGATTGGGACAGCAATCAGCCCCAGCATTTT.

This clone came up once. V usage is TRBV4-3 and J usage is TRBJ2-3, with D unresolved. Trimming cost V 0 bases and J 7 bases, with 14 bases left between them. The CDR3 runs to 15 residues. The germline gives CDR1 LGHNA, CDR2 YSLEER. The CDR3 sequence is CASSQDYLVDNTQYF. CDR3 nucleotide sequence: TGCGCCAGCAGCCAAGATTACCTAGTCGACAATACGCAGTATTTT.

The J gene is TRBJ2-3, the V gene TRBV5-1; D might be TRBD2 (6 bases). In germline, CDR1 is SGHRS, CDR2 YFSETQ. The CDR3 is 16 residues long. V dropped 0 bases and J dropped 0 bases, with 11 bases sitting between them. The CDR3, as DNA: TGCGCCAGCAGCTTGGCCGTAGCGGCGAGCACAGATACGCAGTATTTT. Encoded protein: CASSLAVAASTDTQYF.

This clone was detected a few times. The chain links TRBV7-6 to TRBJ2-3; TRBD2 might be the D (5 bases). V was shortened by 3 bases and J by 2 bases, with 15 bases between the two germline ends. The CDR3 sequence is 16 residues long. Per the germline V gene, CDR1 is SGHVS and CDR2 is FNYEAQ. DNA of the CDR3: TGTGCCAGCAGCTTCAGTGCGGGCGTTCCCACAGATACGCAGTATTTT. It codes for CASSFSAGVPTDTQYF.

V usage is TRBV5-6 and J usage is TRBJ1-2; no reliable D call. Looked up from germline, CDR1 is SGHDT and CDR2 is YYEEEE. The CDR3 covers 14 residues. V was clipped by 0 bases and J by 7 bases, with 13 bases between them. The CDR3 loop reads CASSLGSALSGYTF. CDR3 DNA: TGTGCCAGCAGCTTGGGTTCAGCTCTCTCTGGCTACACCTTC. Together with reference TRBV5-6 and TRBJ1-2, the CDR3 gives the full variable domain: DAGVTQSPTHLIKTRGQQVTLRCSPKSGHDTVSWYQQALGQGPQFIFQYYEEEERQRGNFPDRFSGHQFPNYSSELNVNALLLGDSALYLCASSLGSALSGYTFGSGTRLTVV.